This TCR beta chain stems from a study of OX40 agonist ivuxolimab in advanced cancers. Study-wide context: Therapy given before enrollment (anti-PD-1, anti-PD-L1 or anti-CTLA-4) was allowed, and around 40% had some. Partial responses occurred in three patients (one hepatocellular carcinoma, two cutaneous melanoma). Whole-study results and caveats: At doses 0.1 to 3.0 mg/kg, CD4+ and CD8+ clones expanded. Normalized expansion of T-cell clones was also low for some nonresponders.

On this clone itself: Its antigen is not identified.

Germline values: CDR1 GTSNPN, CDR2 SVGIG (reference sequence). The length of the CDR3 is 11 residues. Trimming cost V 3 bases and J 4 bases, with 7 bases left between them. Data came from immunoSEQ multiplex PCR; TCRdb stores just in-frame clones and leaves some out. The table has approximately 99,000 clones, approximately 89% seen once. This TCR was recovered from an adult with an advanced solid tumor such as melanoma, head and neck, liver or kidney cancer. Sequenced material: CD4+ or CD8+ T cells sorted from blood, taken in a trial of the OX40 agonist ivuxolimab. V gene TRBV30 combines with J gene TRBJ2-7; D is possibly TRBD1 (5 bases). CDR3 in DNA: TGTGCCTGGAGCAGGGTGTACGAGCAGTACTTC. Its protein is CAWSRVYEQYF. Based on the CDR3 plus reference TRBV30 and TRBJ2-7, the full variable domain is SQTIHQWPATLVQPVGSPLSLECTVEGTSNPNLYWYRQAAGRGLQLLFYSVGIGQISSEVPQNLSASRPQDRQFILSSKKLLLSDSGFYLCAWSRVYEQYFGPGTRLTVT.